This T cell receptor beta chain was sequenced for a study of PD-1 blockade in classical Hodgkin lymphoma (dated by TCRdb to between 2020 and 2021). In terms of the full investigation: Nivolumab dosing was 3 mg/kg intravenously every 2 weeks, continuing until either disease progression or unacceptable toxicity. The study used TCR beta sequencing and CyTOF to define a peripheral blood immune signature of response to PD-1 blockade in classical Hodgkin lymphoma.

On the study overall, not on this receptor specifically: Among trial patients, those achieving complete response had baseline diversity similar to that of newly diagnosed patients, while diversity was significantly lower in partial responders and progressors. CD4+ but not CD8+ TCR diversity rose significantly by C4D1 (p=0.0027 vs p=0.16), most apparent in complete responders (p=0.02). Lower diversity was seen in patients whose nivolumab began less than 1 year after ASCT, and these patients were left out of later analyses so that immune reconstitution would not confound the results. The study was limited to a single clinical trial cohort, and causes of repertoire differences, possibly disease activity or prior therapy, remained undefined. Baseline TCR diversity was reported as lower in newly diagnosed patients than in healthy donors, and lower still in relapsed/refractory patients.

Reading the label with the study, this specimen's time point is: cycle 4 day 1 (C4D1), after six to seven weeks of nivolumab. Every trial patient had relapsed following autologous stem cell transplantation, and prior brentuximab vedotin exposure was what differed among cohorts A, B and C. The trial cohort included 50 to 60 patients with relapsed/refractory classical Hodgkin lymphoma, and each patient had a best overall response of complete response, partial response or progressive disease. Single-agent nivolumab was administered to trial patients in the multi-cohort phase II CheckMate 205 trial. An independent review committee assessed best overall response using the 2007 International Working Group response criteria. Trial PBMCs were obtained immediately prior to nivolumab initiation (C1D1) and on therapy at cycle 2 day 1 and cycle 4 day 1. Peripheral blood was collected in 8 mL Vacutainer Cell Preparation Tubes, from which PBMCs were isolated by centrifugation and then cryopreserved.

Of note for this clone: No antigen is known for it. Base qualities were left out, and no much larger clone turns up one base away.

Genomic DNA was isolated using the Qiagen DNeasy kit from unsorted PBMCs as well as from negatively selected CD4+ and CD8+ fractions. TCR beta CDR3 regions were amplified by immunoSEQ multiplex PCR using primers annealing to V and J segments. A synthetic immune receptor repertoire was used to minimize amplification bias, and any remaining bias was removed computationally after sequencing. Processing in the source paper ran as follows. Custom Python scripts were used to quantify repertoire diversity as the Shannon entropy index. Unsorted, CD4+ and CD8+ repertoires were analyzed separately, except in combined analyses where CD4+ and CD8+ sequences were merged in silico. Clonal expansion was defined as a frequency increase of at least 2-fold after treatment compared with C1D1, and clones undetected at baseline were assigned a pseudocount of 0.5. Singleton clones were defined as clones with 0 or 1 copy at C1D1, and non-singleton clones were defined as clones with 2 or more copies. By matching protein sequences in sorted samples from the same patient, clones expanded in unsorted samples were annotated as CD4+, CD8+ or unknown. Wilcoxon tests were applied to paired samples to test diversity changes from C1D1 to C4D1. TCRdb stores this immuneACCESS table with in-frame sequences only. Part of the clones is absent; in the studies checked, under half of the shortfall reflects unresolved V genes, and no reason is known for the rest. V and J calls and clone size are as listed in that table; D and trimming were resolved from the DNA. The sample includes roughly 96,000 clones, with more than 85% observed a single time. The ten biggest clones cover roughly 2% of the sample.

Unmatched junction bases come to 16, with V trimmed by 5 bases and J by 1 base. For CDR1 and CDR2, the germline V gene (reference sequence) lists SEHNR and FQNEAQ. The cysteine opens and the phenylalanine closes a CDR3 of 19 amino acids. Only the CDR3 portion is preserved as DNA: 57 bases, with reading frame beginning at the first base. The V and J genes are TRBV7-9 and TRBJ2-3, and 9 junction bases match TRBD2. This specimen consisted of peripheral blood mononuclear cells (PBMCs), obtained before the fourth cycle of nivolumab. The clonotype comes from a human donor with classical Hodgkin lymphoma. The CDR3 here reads CASSPRGGPSGIGTDTQYF. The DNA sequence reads TGTGCCAGCAGCCCCCGGGGGGGCCCTAGCGGGATTGGCACAGATACGCAGTATTTT.